A selection of T cell receptor beta chains follows, all from one sample in a study of blood T cell repertoires in COVID-19. Some clones are missing from TCRdb's copy, which holds only in-frame ones; the method was immunoSEQ multiplex PCR. This table holds roughly 500,000 clones, 85% to 90% found once. The sequencing input was peripheral blood. These receptors were taken from a man between 18 and 35 years old with COVID-19, enrolled during active disease. Both conserved end residues are part of each CDR3. Fields, in order: J gene, clone size, V gene, D gene, CDR3 DNA, CDR3 protein. The D gene is left open where the match is weak. Clone size is stated in some rows and not others, as once, few, many or a class when expanded.

TRBJ2-5 | NA | TRBV15 | TRBD2 | TGTGCCACCAGCAGAGATCGCCGCGGGGGGGAGGAGACCCAGTACTTC | CATSRDRRGGEETQYF
TRBJ2-2 | NA | TRBV25-1 | TRBD2 | TGTGCCAGCAGTTCTCCTAGCGGGATTTCCCCAAACACCGGGGAGCTGTTTTTT | CASSSPSGISPNTGELFF
TRBJ2-1 | NA | TRBV6-5 | NA | TGTGCCAGCAGTTTCGGTTACCAAAAAACGAATGAGCAGTTCTTC | CASSFGYQKTNEQFF
TRBJ1-6 | NA | TRBV12-5 | NA | TGTGCTAGTGGTTTGAGGAGTGATTCACCCCTCCACTTT | CASGLRSDSPLHF
TRBJ2-7 | NA | TRBV5-1 | TRBD1 | TGCGCCAGCAGCTTGGGGACAGGGGTCTACGAGCAGTACTTC | CASSLGTGVYEQYF
TRBJ1-4 | NA | TRBV3-1/TRBV3-2 | TRBD1 | TGTGCCAGCAGCCAAGATATAGGGACAGGGAATAATTACGAAAAACTGTTTTTT | CASSQDIGTGNNYEKLFF
TRBJ2-1 | NA | TRBV11-3 | NA | TGTGCCAGCAGCTTAGATACCGGAGTCGCCTCCCCTTACAATGAGCAGTTCTTC | CASSLDTGVASPYNEQFF
TRBJ2-2 | NA | TRBV19 | TRBD1 | TGTGCCAGTAGGCGCTTGGGACAGGGAGGCACCGGGGAGCTGTTTTTT | CASRRLGQGGTGELFF
TRBJ2-7 | NA | TRBV4-1 | NA | TGCGCCAGCAGCCAAGTATTACAGGATCGGTACGAGCAGTACTTC | CASSQVLQDRYEQYF
TRBJ2-7 | NA | TRBV6-5 | TRBD2 | TGTGCCAGCAGGGATGGCGGGAGGGGCTACGAGCAGTACTTC | CASRDGGRGYEQYF
TRBJ2-5 | NA | TRBV7-8 | NA | TGTGCCAGCAGCTTAGTGTTCGGGGGATTGCCTGGGGAAGCAGCAAGCGAAGAGACCCAGTACTTC | CASSLVFGGLPGEAASEETQYF
TRBJ2-7 | NA | TRBV27 | NA | TGTGCCAGCAGATTCGACAGGAGCTCCTACGAGCAGTACTTC | CASRFDRSSYEQYF
TRBJ2-3 | NA | TRBV11-2 | NA | TGTGCCAGCAGCTTAAAACAGGCCACAGATACGCAGTATTTT | CASSLKQATDTQYF
TRBJ1-4 | NA | TRBV7-9 | TRBD1 | TGTGCCAGCAGCCCCCGGACAGGGGGGCCTGAAAAACTGTTTTTT | CASSPRTGGPEKLFF
TRBJ2-7 | once | TRBV5-4 | NA | TGTGCCAGCAGCGACTTGGGGCTCTACGAGCAGTACTTC | CASSDLGLYEQYF
TRBJ2-1 | NA | TRBV27 | NA | TGTGCCACTCGGGACTTCAACTACAATGAGCAGTTCTTC | CATRDFNYNEQFF
TRBJ2-5 | once | TRBV2 | NA | TGTGCCAGCAGTGAAGACTTGCCGTACCAAGAGACCCAGTACTTC | CASSEDLPYQETQYF
TRBJ2-5 | NA | TRBV7-2 | TRBD2 | TGTGCCAGCAGCTTCGCTAGCGGGATCAGGGGGGAGACCCAGTACTTC | CASSFASGIRGETQYF